The next 30 T cell receptor beta chains were all read from a single sample in a study of control samples from healthy donors and cancer patients. Sequencing was performed with immunoSEQ multiplex PCR; in TCRdb, only in-frame clones are kept and a portion is missing. The table has 50,000 or so clones, 70% to 90% seen once. Sequenced sample: blood. These receptors all stem from a man aged 45-65 years in good health.

This chain links TRBV7-9 with TRBJ2-3, with D perhaps TRBD2 (6 bases). V lost 5 bases and J 0 bases, leaving 12 bases between the germline ends. There are 15 residues in the CDR3. Germline V lookup: CDR1 SEHNR, CDR2 FQNEAQ (reference sequence). The CDR3 DNA sequence: TGTGCCAGCAGCCGGGACTTACCTAGCACAGATACGCAGTATTTT. Translation: CASSRDLPSTDTQYF.

The chain joins TRBV24-1 to TRBJ1-6; a possible D gene is TRBD1 (6 bases). CDR3 size: 17 residues. Germline V gene data show CDR1 as KGHDR and CDR2 as SFDVKD. Deletions cut 0 bases from V and 2 bases from J, with 10 bases between. The CDR3 DNA follows: TGTGCCACCAGTGATTTGAAGGGGGGGGCCTATAATTCACCCCTCCACTTT. Protein sequence: CATSDLKGGAYNSPLHF.

Details on this clone: One end of the junction does not line up with germline, which may come from a read error. The chain links TRBV7-7 to TRBJ2-5; D is undetermined. The CDR3 runs 15 residues. In germline, CDR1 is SSHAT, CDR2 FNYEAQ (reference sequence). The CDR3, as DNA: TGTGCTAGCAGCACACGGCCGGACGGCCAAGAGACCCAGTACTTC. Translating it yields CASSTRPDGQETQYF.

This clone was recorded only once. The gene calls are TRBV9 and TRBJ2-7; 14 positions match TRBD2. The germline V gene has CDR1 SGDLS and CDR2 YYNGEE. The CDR3 loop spans 20 amino acids. V lost 5 bases to trimming and J lost 0 bases; unmatched junction nucleotides: 16. The CDR3 spells CASSKAGTPGLAGDSYEQYF. CDR3 nucleotide sequence: TGTGCCAGCAGTAAGGCGGGGACACCGGGACTAGCGGGAGACTCCTACGAGCAGTACTTC.

The V call is TRBV11-3, the J call TRBJ1-1, with D unclear. The CDR3 has 15 amino acids. Germline CDR1 and CDR2: SGHNT and YENEEA. The V end lost 2 bases, the J end lost 2 bases, and 12 bases lay between the germline ends. Here the CDR3 DNA reads TGTGCCAGCAGCTTACAACAGAGCCTTAACACTGAAGCTTTCTTT. This sequence encodes CASSLQQSLNTEAFF. Supplemented by reference TRBV11-3 and TRBJ1-1, the full variable domain reads EAGVVQSPRYKIIEKKQPVAFWCNPISGHNTLYWYLQNLGQGPELLIRYENEEAVDDSQLPKDRFSAERLKGVDSTLKIQPAELGDSAVYLCASSLQQSLNTEAFFGQGTRLTVV.

The table lists this clone with a few counts. The genes are TRBV5-5 and TRBJ2-2; a possible D gene is TRBD1 (5 bases). V lost 2 bases and J lost 8, with 13 bases in between. The CDR3 spans 14 residues. The V gene's germline CDR1 is SGHKS and CDR2 YYEKEE (reference sequence). CDR3 amino acids: CASSFRELMGELFF. The CDR3 nucleotides are TGTGCCAGCAGCTTCAGGGAACTTATGGGGGAGCTGTTTTTT.

The chain uses TRBV6-2 or TRBV6-3 and TRBJ2-1, with D possibly TRBD2 on 6 matching bases. CDR3 length: 15 residues. Germline V gene lookup returns CDR1 MNHEY and CDR2 SVGEGT. Trimming cost V 4 bases and J 12 bases, with 22 bases left between them. CDR3 sequence: CASSFGGPDKDGQFF. In nucleotides, the CDR3 is TGTGCCAGCAGTTTTGGAGGGCCGGATAAAGATGGGCAGTTCTTC.

This clone turned up a few times. The rearrangement joins TRBV7-3 to TRBJ2-2, with 11 bases that match TRBD1. Losses at the gene ends were 5 bases for V and 8 bases for J; bases not matched to a gene: 7. In germline, CDR1 is SGHTA, CDR2 FQGTGA. The CDR3 extends over 15 amino acids. CDR3 sequence (DNA): TGTGCCAGCAGCCCTACGGGGACAGGGGGAGGGGAGCTGTTTTTT. Translating it yields CASSPTGTGGGELFF.

The chain has TRBV5-4 and TRBJ1-1, with D possibly TRBD1 on 5 matching bases. Germline-derived CDR1 and CDR2 are SGHNT and YYREEE (reference sequence). This CDR3 spans 15 amino acids. Trimming removed 0 bases at V and 5 bases at J, with 14 bases between. The CDR3 reads CASSLGGVAGTEAFF. CDR3 nucleotides: TGTGCCAGCAGCTTGGGGGGGGTAGCAGGGACTGAAGCTTTCTTT.

CDR3: CASSLGLTTDTQYF. The CDR3 DNA is TGTGCCAGCAGTTTGGGGCTGACCACAGATACGCAGTATTTT. This chain joins TRBV28 and TRBJ2-3; a weak D match, TRBD1 (5 bases). CDR3 length: 14 amino acids. Germline V lookup: CDR1 MDHEN, CDR2 SYDVKM. Trimming took off 3 bases at V and 2 bases at J, with 9 bases between the two ends.

The genes are TRBV19 and TRBJ2-7; no clear D. CDR1 is LNHDA and CDR2 is SQIVND in the germline V gene (reference sequence). V lost 4 bases and J lost 6, with 10 bases in between. The CDR3 contains 12 residues. The CDR3 DNA reads as TGTGCCAGTAGTAGCCAGAACTCCGAGCAGTACTTC. It codes for CASSSQNSEQYF.

CDR3 in DNA: TGTGCCAGCTCACCAAATGCAGGGGCGCGAGGAAACACCATATATTTT. This gives the protein CASSPNAGARGNTIYF. The rearrangement joins TRBV18 to TRBJ1-3; D is perhaps TRBD1 (6 bases). The length of the CDR3 is 16 residues. Germline assignment: CDR1 KGHSH and CDR2 LQKENI. V was trimmed by 2 bases and J by 4 bases, leaving 15 bases between them.

The V and J genes are TRBV11-2 and TRBJ1-5, with D unclear. The CDR3 length is 15 residues. Germline loops: CDR1 SGHAT, CDR2 FQNNGV. V shed 5 bases and J shed 0 bases, with 11 bases lying between them. The CDR3 region has the DNA TGTGCCAGCAGCCGTGGACGGATTAGCAATCAGCCCCAGCATTTT. Its translation: CASSRGRISNQPQHF.

The genes are TRBV7-9 and TRBJ1-5, with D hard to call. This CDR3 contains 15 residues. Germline V gene data show CDR1 as SEHNR and CDR2 as FQNEAQ (reference sequence). Trimming left V 5 bases short and J 0 bases short, with 11 bases between. The CDR3 loop is CASSETGSSNQPQHF. CDR3 coding DNA: TGTGCCAGCAGCGAAACCGGGAGTAGCAATCAGCCCCAGCATTTT.

The chain carries TRBV29-1 and TRBJ2-7; 8 bases are shared with TRBD1. This CDR3 contains 13 residues. J gave up 12 bases and V 2 bases, and 12 bases lay outside the gene matches. In germline, CDR1 is SQVTM, CDR2 ANQGSEA. CDR3 bases: TGCAGCGTTGAACTCACTCAGGGGGCGGTTCGGTACTTC. Encoded protein: CSVELTQGAVRYF.

V and J are TRBV2 and TRBJ2-6, with a possible D match to TRBD2 (6 bases). The CDR3 is 15 amino acids. Germline V CDR1 and CDR2: SNHLY, FYNNEI. Trimming took 3 bases from V and 2 from J, leaving 8 bases between them. The CDR3 sequence is CASSEGGAGANVLTF. In nucleotides, the CDR3 is TGTGCCAGCAGTGAGGGGGGAGCTGGGGCCAACGTCCTGACTTTC.

The chain carries TRBV7-9 and TRBJ2-3, with 14 nucleotides matching TRBD2. Germline CDR1 and CDR2: SEHNR and FQNEAQ (reference sequence). CDR3 length: 16 amino acids. Losses at the gene ends were 4 bases for V and 4 bases for J; bases not matched to a gene: 4. This chain's CDR3 is CASSWGLAGAADTQYF. CDR3 nucleotides: TGTGCCAGCAGCTGGGGACTAGCGGGAGCGGCAGATACGCAGTATTTT.

In DNA, the CDR3 is TGTGCCAGCAGCTTAGCGGCGGGAGCCACTGAAGCTTTCTTT. This gives the protein CASSLAAGATEAFF. The chain uses TRBV11-2 and TRBJ1-1, with no clear D. The germline V gene has CDR1 SGHAT and CDR2 FQNNGV. The CDR3 is 14 residues long. V was trimmed by 1 base and J by 4 bases, leaving 10 bases between them. Full variable domain (remainder filled in from reference TRBV11-2 and TRBJ1-1): EAGVAQSPRYKIIEKRQSVAFWCNPISGHATLYWYQQILGQGPKLLIQFQNNGVVDDSQLPKDRFSAERLKGVDSTLKIQPAKLEDSAVYLCASSLAAGATEAFFGQGTRLTVV.

The V and J genes are TRBV19 and TRBJ2-5; tentative D call: TRBD1 (6 bases). The CDR3 contains 14 residues. The germline V and J ends were trimmed by 8 bases and 1 base, with 14 bases remaining between them. Germline CDR1 and CDR2: LNHDA and SQIVND (reference sequence). The chain's CDR3 is CASGVQGGQETQYF. The CDR3 coding sequence is TGTGCCAGTGGGGTACAGGGTGGCCAAGAGACCCAGTACTTC.

The chain recombines TRBV6-1 with TRBJ2-7, with D unclear. The V and J ends lost 1 base and 5 bases respectively, with 12 bases between them. The V gene's germline CDR1 is MNHNS and CDR2 SASEGT. The length of the CDR3 is 14 residues. The CDR3 here is CASSEGLPSDEQYF. CDR3 in DNA: TGTGCCAGCAGTGAAGGGTTACCTTCGGACGAGCAGTACTTC.

The V call is TRBV9, the J call TRBJ1-1, with 8 bases fitting TRBD1. The CDR3 contains 15 residues. Germline CDR1 reads SGDLS; CDR2 reads YYNGEE. The trim removed 1 base at V and 1 base at J, leaving 3 bases unmatched. CDR3 nucleotides: TGTGCCAGCAGCGTAAAGGGACAGGCGAACACTGAAGCTTTCTTT. Translated: CASSVKGQANTEAFF. Full variable domain (rest looked up from reference TRBV9 and TRBJ1-1): DSGVTQTPKHLITATGQRVTLRCSPRSGDLSVYWYQQSLDQGLQFLIQYYNGEERAKGNILERFSAQQFPDLHSELNLSSLELGDSALYFCASSVKGQANTEAFFGQGTRLTVV.

The genes are TRBV10-3 and TRBJ2-1; D might be TRBD1 (7 bases). V lost 3 bases and J lost 0, with 15 bases in between. The CDR3 is 17 amino acids. In germline, CDR1 is ENHRY, CDR2 SYGVKD. The CDR3 loop reads CAISDWGDSSSYNEQFF. The CDR3 nucleotides read TGTGCCATCAGTGACTGGGGGGACAGCAGCTCCTACAATGAGCAGTTCTTC.

This clone was recorded once. The CDR3 region has the DNA TGTGCCAGCAGTCCCTGGACCACTTACAATGAGCAGTTCTTC. Translated, it gives CASSPWTTYNEQFF. This rearrangement joins TRBV28 to TRBJ2-1; D call uncertain. V was pared by 5 bases and J by 4 bases, with 12 bases between. Germline V gene data show CDR1 as MDHEN and CDR2 as SYDVKM. The CDR3 loop spans 14 amino acids.

The chain has TRBV7-9 and TRBJ2-5; either TRBD1 or TRBD2 may supply D (6 bases each). Trimming shortened V by 10 bases and J by 5 bases, and 17 bases separated the two germline ends. The V gene's germline CDR1 is SEHNR and CDR2 FQNEAQ (reference sequence). This CDR3 spans 13 amino acids. The DNA for the CDR3 is TGTGCCACCCGGGGGCAGTACGTGGAGACCCAGTACTTC. Amino acids: CATRGQYVETQYF.

This clone was observed a few times. This chain joins TRBV28 and TRBJ2-1; TRBD2 matches 8 bases. J gave up 0 bases and V 6 bases, and 28 bases lay outside the gene matches. Germline values: CDR1 MDHEN, CDR2 SYDVKM. This CDR3 has 23 residues. The chain's CDR3 is CASSQVNVYSGEEALLSYNEQFF. CDR3 nucleotide sequence: TGTGCCAGCAGCCAAGTTAATGTCTATAGCGGGGAAGAGGCCTTACTCTCCTACAATGAGCAGTTCTTC.

As to this clone: Given the absence of the conserved phenylalanine or tryptophan at the CDR3 end, a read error is likely. The chain couples TRBV24-1 to TRBJ1-2; D is perhaps TRBD1 (5 bases). Per germline, CDR1 KGHDR and CDR2 SFDVKD. V was clipped by 9 bases and J by 0 bases, with 13 bases between them. There are 14 residues in the CDR3. CDR3 sequence (DNA): TGTGCCACCTCTGGGGCCCAAACTAACTATGGCTACACCCTC. It translates to CATSGAQTNYGYTL.

The CDR3 bases are TGTGCCAGCAGCCAAGCCCGGCTCGGGGAGCAGTACTTC. It specifies CASSQARLGEQYF. V and J are TRBV14 and TRBJ2-7, with D unclear. The germline V gene has CDR1 SGHDN and CDR2 FVKESK. The germline V and J ends were trimmed by 1 base and 7 bases, with 11 bases remaining between them. The CDR3 is 13 amino acids.

The chain has TRBV10-1 and TRBJ1-1, with TRBD1 identical over 7 bases. The J segment lost 0 bases and the V segment lost 3 bases, leaving 7 bases of the junction unmatched. The germline CDR1 and CDR2 sequences are WNHNN and SYGVQD (reference sequence). This CDR3 contains 16 residues. The CDR3 DNA reads as TGCGCCAGCAGTGATAGGACAGGTGTCTTGAACACTGAAGCTTTCTTT. Translated: CASSDRTGVLNTEAFF.

The gene calls are TRBV2 and TRBJ1-6; D uncertain. CDR1 and CDR2 (germline): SNHLY, FYNNEI. Trimming stripped 6 bases from V and 0 bases from J, with 12 bases between. The CDR3 is 16 residues long. The chain's CDR3 is CASRSVVSSYNSPLHF. DNA of the CDR3: TGTGCCAGCAGATCGGTAGTGAGCTCCTATAATTCACCCCTCCACTTT.

The rearrangement uses TRBV28 and TRBJ2-1, with 13 positions matching TRBD2. Germline V gene sequence: CDR1 MDHEN, CDR2 SYDVKM. V was pared by 5 bases and J by 4 bases, with 11 bases of the junction left unmatched. The CDR3 is 18 residues long. The CDR3 DNA sequence: TGTGCCAGCAGTACCACCCCAGGACTAGCGGGGGCATACAATGAGCAGTTCTTC. This sequence encodes CASSTTPGLAGAYNEQFF.